The 22 T cell receptor beta chains listed next were all sequenced from one sample in a study of post-analysis software for immune sequencing data. Study-level points and caveats: Roughly 5 TRBV segments, including TRBV5-6, TRBV5-1 and TRBV20-1, were more frequent in patients than controls.

Prepared TCR beta cDNA libraries contained unique molecular identifiers. TCRdb re-called the PCR reads through MiXCR, storing one row per CDR3 protein. This sample has 600,000 to 750,000 distinct CDR3 sequences; approximately 60% occur once, and the top ten carry roughly 10%. These receptors have no identified antigens. The sequenced sample consisted of blood. All receptors derive from a girl aged 2 to 10 with multiple sclerosis.

V usage is TRBV2 and J usage is TRBJ2-1; TRBD1 or TRBD2 may be the D gene (5 bases each). Trimming took 6 bases from V and 10 from J, leaving 19 bases between them. Germline-derived CDR1 and CDR2 are SNHLY and FYNNEI. CDR3 length: 14 residues. Here the CDR3 reads CASSGVSKGDEQFF. The CDR3 DNA reads TGTGCCAGCAGCGGAGTGTCCAAAGGGGACGAGCAGTTCTTC.

The chain recombines TRBV9 with TRBJ2-6; no clear D. V shed 0 bases and J shed 4 bases, with 14 bases lying between them. This CDR3 has 17 residues. The germline CDR1 and CDR2 sequences are SGDLS and YYNGEE. The CDR3 protein is CASSVEAAPRGANVLTF. The CDR3 DNA reads as TGTGCCAGCAGCGTAGAGGCAGCCCCCAGGGGGGCCAACGTCCTGACTTTC.

The gene calls are TRBV11-2 and TRBJ2-5, with 7 bases matching TRBD2. The germline V gene encodes CDR1 SGHAT and CDR2 FQNNGV. The trim removed 1 base at V and 1 base at J, leaving 9 bases unmatched. CDR3 length: 17 amino acids. This chain's CDR3 is CASSLGALAGVQETQYF. The CDR3 coding sequence is TGTGCCAGCAGCTTAGGGGCTCTGGCGGGAGTCCAAGAGACCCAGTACTTC.

The J gene is TRBJ2-1, the V gene TRBV4-2; 9 bases agree with TRBD2. J gave up 8 bases and V 0 bases, and 8 bases lay outside the gene matches. Per the germline V gene, CDR1 is LGHNA and CDR2 is YNFKEQ. The CDR3 has 16 residues. The CDR3 spells CASSQDQGLALYEQFF. CDR3 coding DNA: TGTGCCAGCAGCCAAGATCAGGGACTAGCTTTGTATGAGCAGTTCTTC.

The sample holds a few counts of this clonotype. The V call is TRBV7-2, the J call TRBJ2-3; D uncertain. Trimming cost V 5 bases and J 4 bases, with 10 bases left between them. CDR3 length equals 13 residues. CDR1 and CDR2 (germline): SGHTA, FQGNSA. The CDR3 region has the DNA TGTGCCAGCAGCCCCAACATGGCAGATACGCAGTATTTT. Its protein product is CASSPNMADTQYF.

Written as DNA, the CDR3 is TGTGCCACCAGTGAGCTGGGGGAGACCCAGTACTTC. Translated: CATSELGETQYF. The genes are TRBV24-1 and TRBJ2-5; D remains unclear. CDR1 and CDR2 (germline): KGHDR, SFDVKD. The CDR3 consists of 12 residues. Trimming removed 4 bases from V and 5 bases from J, with 7 bases in between.

This clonotype was seen a handful of times. J is TRBJ2-6 and V is TRBV29-1; no definite D call. The length of the CDR3 is 14 residues. The V end was cut by 7 bases, the J end by 2 bases, with 12 bases between. The germline gives CDR1 SQVTM, CDR2 ANQGSEA. For the CDR3, the DNA is TGCAGCGCGAGACCCAAAGCTGGGGCCAACGTCCTGACTTTC. This translates into CSARPKAGANVLTF. Supplemented by reference TRBV29-1 and TRBJ2-6, the full variable domain reads SAVISQKPSRDICQRGTSLTIQCQVDSQVTMMFWYRQQPGQSLTLIATANQGSEATYESGFVIDKFPISRPNLTFSTLTVSNMSPEDSSIYLCSARPKAGANVLTFGAGSRLTVL.

The chain has TRBV20-1 and TRBJ2-3, with TRBD2 matching over 9 bases. V shed 6 bases and J 4 bases; nucleotides not matched to a gene: 17. Per germline, CDR1 DFQATT and CDR2 SNEGSKA (reference sequence). The length of the CDR3 is 17 residues. The CDR3 coding sequence is TGCAGTGCGGGGGGGGCTGGCGCGGGGGGGCCGTCAGATACGCAGTATTTT. It translates to CSAGGAGAGGPSDTQYF.

The chain links TRBV6-6 to TRBJ2-3; TRBD2 aligns across 7 bases. The CDR3 is made up of 13 amino acids. The V gene's germline CDR1 is MNHNY and CDR2 SVGAGI (reference sequence). The V gene end was trimmed by 0 bases and the J gene end by 11 bases; junction bases not matched to a gene: 5. CDR3 in amino acids: CASSYSGLPGQYF. CDR3 in DNA: TGTGCCAGCAGTTACTCGGGACTACCGGGGCAGTATTTT.

The chain links TRBV29-1 to TRBJ1-2; D possibly corresponds to TRBD1 (5 bases). The CDR3 length is 12 residues. Trimming cost V 4 bases and J 4 bases, with 10 bases left between them. Germline assignment: CDR1 SQVTM and CDR2 ANQGSEA. The CDR3, as DNA: TGCAGCGTTGGCCAGGGTTCCTATGGCTACACCTTC. It specifies CSVGQGSYGYTF.

V and J are TRBV10-3 and TRBJ2-3; perhaps TRBD2 as D (6 bases). Germline V gene sequence: CDR1 ENHRY, CDR2 SYGVKD. The V and J ends lost 2 bases and 4 bases respectively, with 16 bases between them. This CDR3 region has 16 residues. The CDR3 DNA reads TGTGCCATCAGTGAGAGGCTGGTAGTAGCGGCAGATACGCAGTATTTT. Protein sequence: CAISERLVVAADTQYF.

J is TRBJ1-6 and V is TRBV6-6, with a tentative D call TRBD1 (6 bases). The V end was cut by 5 bases, the J end by 0 bases, with 11 bases between. CDR1 and CDR2 from the germline V gene are MNHNY and SVGAGI (reference sequence). This CDR3 contains 16 residues. The CDR3: CASSTTGRSYNSPLHF. The CDR3 region has the DNA TGTGCCAGCAGTACTACAGGGCGCTCCTATAATTCACCCCTCCACTTT.

The gene calls are TRBV10-1 and TRBJ2-3; D is undetermined. Between the trimmed V and J ends, which lost 2 bases and 1 base, there was a span of 10 bases. CDR1 and CDR2 from the germline V gene are WNHNN and SYGVQD (reference sequence). The CDR3 is 15 amino acids. The CDR3 DNA sequence: TGCGCCAGCAGTGAGGAGAGCCGAGGCACAGATACGCAGTATTTT. Its translation is CASSEESRGTDTQYF.

This clonotype was counted between two and nine times. Germline is not matched at one junction end, which may reflect a read error. The chain has TRBV7-7 and TRBJ2-1; 10 bases align to TRBD2. Germline assignment: CDR1 SSHAT and CDR2 FNYEAQ (reference sequence). The CDR3 loop spans 15 amino acids. The CDR3 DNA reads as TGTGCTAGCAGCCCCAAAGCGGGAGGGCCTTCTGAGCAGTTCTTC. This translates into CASSPKAGGPSEQFF.

The chain recombines TRBV2 with TRBJ2-3, with D perhaps matching TRBD1 (6 bases). The V gene lost 4 bases and the J gene lost 2 bases, with 16 bases spanning the gap. CDR1 is SNHLY, CDR2 FYNNEI, per germline. CDR3 length: 16 amino acids. CDR3 sequence (DNA): TGTGCCAGCAGTGTAGCTGGGCAGGGGTACACAGATACGCAGTATTTT. Residues: CASSVAGQGYTDTQYF. The full variable domain, completed using reference TRBV2 and TRBJ2-3, is EPEVTQTPSHQVTQMGQEVILRCVPISNHLYFYWYRQILGQKVEFLVSFYNNEISEKSEIFDDQFSVERPDGSNFTLKIRSTKLEDSAMYFCASSVAGQGYTDTQYFGPGTRLTVL.

This chain joins TRBV12-3 or TRBV12-4 and TRBJ1-1, with 9 positions matching TRBD1. The V segment lost 2 bases and the J segment 4 bases; nucleotides outside the gene matches: 2. This CDR3 comprises 14 residues. CDR3 region: CASSLNRGPTEAFF. The CDR3 DNA sequence: TGTGCCAGCAGTTTAAACAGGGGGCCCACTGAAGCTTTCTTT.

V gene TRBV29-1 combines with J gene TRBJ2-1; TRBD1 might be the D (5 bases). The CDR3 is made up of 13 amino acids. Germline V gene data show CDR1 as SQVTM and CDR2 as ANQGSEA. V was cut by 3 bases and J by 6 bases, with 12 bases left in between. CDR3 sequence (DNA): TGCAGCGTTGAGAGGTCAGGGTCCAATGAGCAGTTCTTC. It encodes CSVERSGSNEQFF.

J is TRBJ2-5 and V is TRBV24-1, with a tentative D call TRBD2 (6 bases). V dropped 4 bases and J dropped 3 bases, with 8 bases sitting between them. The V gene's germline CDR1 is KGHDR and CDR2 SFDVKD. This CDR3 has 13 amino acids. CDR3 sequence (DNA): TGTGCCACCAGTGAACCGGGGGAAGAGACCCAGTACTTC. It specifies CATSEPGEETQYF.

V gene TRBV29-1 combines with J gene TRBJ2-1; 7 nucleotides match TRBD1. The V segment lost 7 bases and the J segment 4 bases; nucleotides outside the gene matches: 7. The germline V gene has CDR1 SQVTM and CDR2 ANQGSEA. The CDR3 totals 13 residues. CDR3 residues: CSADRTTYNEQFF. The DNA of the CDR3 is TGCAGCGCGGACAGGACAACATACAATGAGCAGTTCTTC.

This sequence joins TRBV5-6 and TRBJ2-5; 9 nucleotides line up with TRBD1. This CDR3 contains 15 residues. The junction had 3 bases not matched to a gene; V was cut back by 2 bases and J by 1 base. Germline V CDR1 and CDR2: SGHDT, YYEEEE. The CDR3 here is CASSLTGQGQETQYF. The CDR3 DNA is TGTGCCAGCAGCTTAACGGGACAGGGCCAAGAGACCCAGTACTTC.

CDR3 protein: CASSLTSGGLGQYF. In DNA, the CDR3 is TGTGCCAGCAGCTTAACTAGCGGGGGCCTGGGGCAGTACTTC. The V and J genes are TRBV7-9 and TRBJ2-4; 11 nucleotides match TRBD2. The germline gives CDR1 SEHNR, CDR2 FQNEAQ (reference sequence). V was clipped by 2 bases and J by 13 bases; unmatched bases: 7. The length of the CDR3 is 14 residues. The variable domain in full, with the rest retrieved from reference TRBV7-9 and TRBJ2-4, is DTGVSQNPRHKITKRGQNVTFRCDPISEHNRLYWYRQTLGQGPEFLTYFQNEAQLEKSRLLSDRFSAERPKGSFSTLEIQRTEQGDSAMYLCASSLTSGGLGQYFGAGTRLSVL.

V and J are TRBV29-1 and TRBJ2-1; TRBD1 matches 8 bases. Germline CDR1 and CDR2: SQVTM and ANQGSEA. The length of the CDR3 is 11 residues. V lost 3 bases, J lost 13 bases, and 5 bases stayed unmatched. The CDR3: CSVEKGQVQFF. For the CDR3, the DNA is TGCAGCGTTGAGAAGGGACAGGTACAGTTCTTC.